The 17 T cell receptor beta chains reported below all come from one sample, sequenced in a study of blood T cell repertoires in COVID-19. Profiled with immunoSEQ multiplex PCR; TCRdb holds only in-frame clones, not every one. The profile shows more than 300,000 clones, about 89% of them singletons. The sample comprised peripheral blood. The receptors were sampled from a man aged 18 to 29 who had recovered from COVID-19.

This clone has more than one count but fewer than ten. The CDR3 loop is CASTKQGYNYGYTF. The CDR3 DNA reads as TGTGCCAGCACCAAACAGGGTTATAACTATGGCTACACCTTC. This chain links TRBV6-5 with TRBJ1-2; the D gene is possibly TRBD1 (6 bases). Germline assignment: CDR1 MNHEY and CDR2 SVGAGI. This CDR3 contains 14 residues. The germline V and J ends were trimmed by 7 bases and 1 base, with 13 bases remaining between them.

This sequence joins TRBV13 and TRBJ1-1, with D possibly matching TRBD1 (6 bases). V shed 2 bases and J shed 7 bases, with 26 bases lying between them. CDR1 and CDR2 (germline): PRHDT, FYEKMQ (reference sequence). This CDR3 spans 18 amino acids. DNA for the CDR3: TGTGCCAGCAGCTTAATTGGTGGGTACCCGACAGGAGATAATGAAGCTTTCTTT. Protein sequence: CASSLIGGYPTGDNEAFF.

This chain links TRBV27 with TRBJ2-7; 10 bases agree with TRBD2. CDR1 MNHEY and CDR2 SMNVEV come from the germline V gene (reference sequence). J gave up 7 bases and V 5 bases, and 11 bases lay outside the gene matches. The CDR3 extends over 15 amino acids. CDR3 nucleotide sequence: TGTGCCAGCAGTCCCCTAGCGGGAGTATTCTTGGAGCAGTACTTC. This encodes CASSPLAGVFLEQYF.

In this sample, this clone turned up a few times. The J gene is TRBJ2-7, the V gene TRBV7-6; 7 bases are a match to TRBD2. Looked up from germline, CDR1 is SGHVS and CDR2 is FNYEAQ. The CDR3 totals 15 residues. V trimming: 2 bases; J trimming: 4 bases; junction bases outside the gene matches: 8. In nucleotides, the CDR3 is TGTGCCAGCAGCTTAAAGGCGGGAGTGGGGTACGAGCAGTACTTC. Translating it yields CASSLKAGVGYEQYF.

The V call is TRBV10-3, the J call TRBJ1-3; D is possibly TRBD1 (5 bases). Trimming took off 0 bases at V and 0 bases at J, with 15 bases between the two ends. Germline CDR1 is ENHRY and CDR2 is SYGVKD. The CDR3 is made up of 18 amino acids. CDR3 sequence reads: CAISESSGGGDSGNTIYF. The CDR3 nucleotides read TGTGCCATCAGTGAGTCCAGTGGGGGGGGAGACTCTGGAAACACCATATATTTT.

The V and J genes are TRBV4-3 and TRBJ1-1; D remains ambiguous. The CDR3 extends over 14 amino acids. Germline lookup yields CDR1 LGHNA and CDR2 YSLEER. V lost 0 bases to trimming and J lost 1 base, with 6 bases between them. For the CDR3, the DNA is TGCGCCAGCAGCCAAGATGGAGAGAACACTGAAGCTTTCTTT. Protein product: CASSQDGENTEAFF.

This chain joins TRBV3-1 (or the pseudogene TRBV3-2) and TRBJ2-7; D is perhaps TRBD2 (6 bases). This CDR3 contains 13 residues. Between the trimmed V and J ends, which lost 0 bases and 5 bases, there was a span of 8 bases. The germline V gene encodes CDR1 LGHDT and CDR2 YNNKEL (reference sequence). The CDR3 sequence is CASSQEGGHEQYF. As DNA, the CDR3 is TGTGCCAGCAGCCAAGAAGGAGGGCACGAGCAGTACTTC.

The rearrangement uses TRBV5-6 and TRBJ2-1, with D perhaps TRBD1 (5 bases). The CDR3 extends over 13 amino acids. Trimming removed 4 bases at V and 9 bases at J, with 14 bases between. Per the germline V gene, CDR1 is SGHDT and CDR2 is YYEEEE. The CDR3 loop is CASSHPPGFEQFF. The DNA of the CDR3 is TGTGCCAGCAGCCACCCCCCAGGGTTTGAGCAGTTCTTC.

The CDR3 coding sequence is TGTGCCAGCTCACCCATATGGGCGGGAGCGGCCGGGGAGCTGTTTTTT. Protein: CASSPIWAGAAGELFF. The genes are TRBV18 and TRBJ2-2, with 7 bases lining up with TRBD2. The CDR3 is made up of 16 amino acids. Trimming took 3 bases from V and 6 from J; bases not matched to a gene: 10. In germline, CDR1 is KGHSH, CDR2 LQKENI.

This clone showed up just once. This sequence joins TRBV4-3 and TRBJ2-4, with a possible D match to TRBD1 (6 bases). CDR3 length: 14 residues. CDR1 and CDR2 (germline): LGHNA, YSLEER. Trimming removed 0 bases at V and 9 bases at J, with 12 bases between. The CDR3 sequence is CASSQDRTGTIQYF. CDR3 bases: TGCGCCAGCAGCCAAGATCGAACAGGGACCATTCAGTACTTC.

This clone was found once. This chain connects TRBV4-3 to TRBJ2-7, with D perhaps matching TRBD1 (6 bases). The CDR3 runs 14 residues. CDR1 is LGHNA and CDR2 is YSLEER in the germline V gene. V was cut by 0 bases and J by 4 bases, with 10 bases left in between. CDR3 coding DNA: TGCGCCAGCAGCCAAGATGCCAGGGGTTACGAGCAGTACTTC. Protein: CASSQDARGYEQYF.

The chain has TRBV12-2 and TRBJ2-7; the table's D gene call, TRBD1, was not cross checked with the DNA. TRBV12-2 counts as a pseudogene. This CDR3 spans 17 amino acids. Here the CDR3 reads CASRCRDRDPAAYEQYF. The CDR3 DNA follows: TGTGCAAGTCGCTGCCGGGACAGGGATCCGGCTGCCTACGAGCAGTACTTC.

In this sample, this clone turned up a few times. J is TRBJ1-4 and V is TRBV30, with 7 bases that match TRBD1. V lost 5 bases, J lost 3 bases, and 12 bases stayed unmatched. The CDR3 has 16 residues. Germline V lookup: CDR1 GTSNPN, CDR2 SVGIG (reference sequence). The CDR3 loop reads CAWARGGTVSNEKLFF. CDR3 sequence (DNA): TGTGCCTGGGCGAGAGGGGGCACCGTCTCTAATGAAAAACTGTTTTTT.

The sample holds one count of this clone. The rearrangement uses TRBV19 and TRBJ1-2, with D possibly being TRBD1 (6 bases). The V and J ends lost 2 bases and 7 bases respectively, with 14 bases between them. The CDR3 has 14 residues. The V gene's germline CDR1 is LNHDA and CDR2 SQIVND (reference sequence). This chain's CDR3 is CASSIWGGASGYTF. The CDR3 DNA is TGTGCCAGTAGTATATGGGGGGGCGCGTCTGGCTACACCTTC.

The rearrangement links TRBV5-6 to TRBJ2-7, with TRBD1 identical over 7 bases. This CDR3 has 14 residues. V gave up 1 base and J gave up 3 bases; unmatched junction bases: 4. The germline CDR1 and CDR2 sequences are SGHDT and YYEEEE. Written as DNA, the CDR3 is TGTGCCAGCAGCTTGAGACAGGGTGTCTACGAGCAGTACTTC. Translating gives CASSLRQGVYEQYF.

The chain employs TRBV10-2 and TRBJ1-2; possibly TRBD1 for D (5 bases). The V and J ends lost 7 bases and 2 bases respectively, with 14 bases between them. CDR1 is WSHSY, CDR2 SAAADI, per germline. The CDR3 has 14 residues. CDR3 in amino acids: CASTWDSANYGYTF. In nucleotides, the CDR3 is TGCGCCAGCACGTGGGACTCCGCGAACTATGGCTACACCTTC.

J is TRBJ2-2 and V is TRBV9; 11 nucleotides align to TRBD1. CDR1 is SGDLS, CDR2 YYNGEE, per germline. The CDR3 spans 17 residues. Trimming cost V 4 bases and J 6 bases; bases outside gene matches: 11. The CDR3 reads CASSLTYPGQGAGELFF. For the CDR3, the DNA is TGTGCCAGCAGCCTAACTTATCCGGGACAGGGGGCCGGGGAGCTGTTTTTT.